This T cell receptor beta chain was profiled in a study of shared clonotypes between healthy human individuals. V was pared by 2 bases and J by 5 bases, with 7 bases between. This CDR3 region has 12 residues. CDR1 SGHTA and CDR2 FQGNSA come from the germline V gene. TCRdb's copy holds only in-frame clones and misses some; the assay was immunoSEQ multiplex PCR. The table includes 2 million to 2.5 million clones, just over 90% detected once. The J gene is TRBJ2-7, the V gene TRBV7-2; a weak D match, TRBD1 (5 bases). This TCR was sampled from a man aged 18 to 30 in good health. Some clones in this sample may be carry-over from other donors' samples. The sample was naive CD4+ T cells from PBMCs. Noted subset: CD45RA+ positively selected. CDR3 coding DNA: TGTGCCAGCAGCTTATTCAGGGACGAGCAGTACTTC. It specifies CASSLFRDEQYF.